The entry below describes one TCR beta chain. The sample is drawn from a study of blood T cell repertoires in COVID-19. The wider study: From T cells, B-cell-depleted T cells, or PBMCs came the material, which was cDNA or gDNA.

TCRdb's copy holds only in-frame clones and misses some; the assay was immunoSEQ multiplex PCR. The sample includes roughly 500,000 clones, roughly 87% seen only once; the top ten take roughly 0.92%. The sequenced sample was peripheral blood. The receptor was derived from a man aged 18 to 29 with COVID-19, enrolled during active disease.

CDR3 region: CASSPRTGRKDTQYF. CDR3 DNA: TGTGCCAGCTCACCAAGGACAGGGAGGAAAGATACGCAGTATTTT. The chain is built from TRBV18 and TRBJ2-3; 8 bases match TRBD1. This CDR3 comprises 15 residues. Germline V CDR1 and CDR2: KGHSH, LQKENI. The V and J ends lost 2 bases and 5 bases, in that order; junction bases with no gene match: 6.